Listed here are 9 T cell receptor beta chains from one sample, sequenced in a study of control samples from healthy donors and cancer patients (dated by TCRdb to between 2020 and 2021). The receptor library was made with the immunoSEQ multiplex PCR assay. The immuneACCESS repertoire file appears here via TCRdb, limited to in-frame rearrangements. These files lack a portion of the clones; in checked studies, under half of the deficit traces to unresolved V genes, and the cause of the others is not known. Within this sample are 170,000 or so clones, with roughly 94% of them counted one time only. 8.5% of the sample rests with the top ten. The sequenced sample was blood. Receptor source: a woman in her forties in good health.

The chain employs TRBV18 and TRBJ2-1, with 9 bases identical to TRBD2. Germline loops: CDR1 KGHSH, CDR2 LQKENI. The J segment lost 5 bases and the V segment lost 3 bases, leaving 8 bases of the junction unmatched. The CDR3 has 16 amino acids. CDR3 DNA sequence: TGTGCCAGCTCACCTTTTTCGGGACTAGCCCACAATGAGCAGTTCTTC. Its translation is CASSPFSGLAHNEQFF.

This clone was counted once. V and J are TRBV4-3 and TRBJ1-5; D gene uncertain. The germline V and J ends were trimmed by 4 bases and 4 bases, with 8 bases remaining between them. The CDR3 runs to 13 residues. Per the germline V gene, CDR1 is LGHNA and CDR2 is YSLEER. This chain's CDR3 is CASSLGPNQPQHF. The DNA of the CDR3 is TGCGCCAGCAGCCTCGGACCTAATCAGCCCCAGCATTTT.

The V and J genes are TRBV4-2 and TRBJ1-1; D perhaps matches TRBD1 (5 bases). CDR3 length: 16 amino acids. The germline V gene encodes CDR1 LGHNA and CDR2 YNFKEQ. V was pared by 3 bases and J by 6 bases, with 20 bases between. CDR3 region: CASSHTTLRTRSEAFF. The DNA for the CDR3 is TGTGCCAGCAGCCACACAACGTTACGGACACGATCTGAAGCTTTCTTT.

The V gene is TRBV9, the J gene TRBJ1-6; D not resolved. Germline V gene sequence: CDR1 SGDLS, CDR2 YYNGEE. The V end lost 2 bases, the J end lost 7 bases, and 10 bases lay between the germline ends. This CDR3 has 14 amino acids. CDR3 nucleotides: TGTGCCAGCAGCGTTGGAGTAGCCAATTCACCCCTCCACTTT. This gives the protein CASSVGVANSPLHF.

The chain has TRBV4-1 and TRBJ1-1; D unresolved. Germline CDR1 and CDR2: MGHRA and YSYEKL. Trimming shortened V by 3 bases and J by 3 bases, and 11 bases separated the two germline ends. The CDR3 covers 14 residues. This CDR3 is CASSQEGTYTEAFF. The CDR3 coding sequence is TGCGCCAGCAGCCAGGAGGGCACGTACACTGAAGCTTTCTTT.

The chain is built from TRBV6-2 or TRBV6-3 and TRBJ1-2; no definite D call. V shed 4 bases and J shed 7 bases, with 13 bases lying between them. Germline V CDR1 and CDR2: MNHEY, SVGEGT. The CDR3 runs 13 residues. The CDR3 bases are TGTGCCAGCAGTTCAGGCCGGACTCCTGGCTACACCTTC. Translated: CASSSGRTPGYTF.

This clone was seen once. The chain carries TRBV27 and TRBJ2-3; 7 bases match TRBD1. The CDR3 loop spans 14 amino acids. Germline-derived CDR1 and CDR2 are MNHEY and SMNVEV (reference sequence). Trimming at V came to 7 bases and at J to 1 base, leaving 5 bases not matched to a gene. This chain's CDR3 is CASNPQGGTDTQYF. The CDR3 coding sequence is TGTGCCAGCAATCCTCAGGGGGGCACAGATACGCAGTATTTT.

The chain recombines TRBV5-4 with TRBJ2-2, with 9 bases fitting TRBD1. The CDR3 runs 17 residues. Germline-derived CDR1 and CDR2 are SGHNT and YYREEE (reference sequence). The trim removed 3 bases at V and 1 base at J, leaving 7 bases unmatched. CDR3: CASSWTPGQGNTGELFF. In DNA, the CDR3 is TGTGCCAGCAGCTGGACGCCGGGACAGGGGAACACCGGGGAGCTGTTTTTT.

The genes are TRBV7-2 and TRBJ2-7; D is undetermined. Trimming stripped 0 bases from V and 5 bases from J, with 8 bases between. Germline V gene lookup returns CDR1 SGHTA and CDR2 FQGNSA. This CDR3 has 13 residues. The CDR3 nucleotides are TGTGCCAGCAGCTTAGCTGCAGGCGACGAGCAGTACTTC. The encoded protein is CASSLAAGDEQYF.